A single TCR beta chain is shown here with its context. Its antigen is currently unknown. This sample is part of a study of T cell responses to AZD1222 COVID-19 vaccine. Whole-study findings and limits: Donors in the cohort were predominantly white British and more often female, and clonal diversity was possibly underestimated. It was only a handful of AZD1222 recipients who were seropositive at baseline. The CD4 TCRs associated with vaccination extended across spike and predominated at 160-218 and 743-854.

V lost 6 bases, J lost 1 base, and 9 bases lay in between. This CDR3 comprises 13 residues. Per germline, CDR1 MGHDK and CDR2 SYGVNS. Clones were sequenced by immunoSEQ multiplex PCR, and TCRdb holds only the in-frame ones, with some missing. The top ten clones hold roughly 2.8% of a sample with about 97,000 clones, about 88% of them seen once. This chain uses TRBV25-1 with TRBJ1-2, with D hard to call. The sequenced sample was peripheral blood, obtained on day 0 of AZD1222 vaccination. This TCR was recovered from an adult in good health. CDR3 amino acids: CASSSTFNYGYTF. Written as DNA, the CDR3 is TGTGCCAGCAGCTCTACATTTAACTATGGCTACACCTTC.